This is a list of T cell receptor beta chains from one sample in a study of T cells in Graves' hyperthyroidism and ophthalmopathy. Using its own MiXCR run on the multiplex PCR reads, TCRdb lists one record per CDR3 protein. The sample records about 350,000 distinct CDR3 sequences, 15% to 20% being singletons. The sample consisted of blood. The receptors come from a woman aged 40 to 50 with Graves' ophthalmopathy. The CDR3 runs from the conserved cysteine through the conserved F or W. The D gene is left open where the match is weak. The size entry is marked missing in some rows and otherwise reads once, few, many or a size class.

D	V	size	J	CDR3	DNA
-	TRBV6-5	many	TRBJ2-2	CASSYKEGAGGRWSTGELFF	TGTGCCAGCAGTTACAAGGAGGGGGCGGGAGGACGGTGGAGCACCGGGGAGCTGTTTTTT
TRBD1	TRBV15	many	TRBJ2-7	CATSRFRGQVPYEQYF	TGTGCCACCAGCAGATTTCGCGGACAGGTTCCCTACGAGCAGTACTTC
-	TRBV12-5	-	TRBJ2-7	CASGFGNPETVYEQYF	TGTGCTAGTGGTTTTGGAAATCCAGAAACGGTGTACGAGCAGTACTTC
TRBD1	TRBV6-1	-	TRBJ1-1	CASSRNTGTAQEAFF	TGTGCCAGCAGTCGGAACACCGGGACAGCTCAAGAAGCTTTCTTT
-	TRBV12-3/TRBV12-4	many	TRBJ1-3	CASSWLGLSGNTIYF	TGTGCCAGCAGTTGGTTGGGGCTATCCGGAAACACCATATATTTT
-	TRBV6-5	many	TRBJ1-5	CASQRNQPQHF	TGTGCCAGCCAGCGCAACCAGCCCCAGCATTTT
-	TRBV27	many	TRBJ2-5	CASSSGTGSAETQYF	TGTGCCAGCAGTTCCGGTACAGGTTCGGCAGAGACCCAGTACTTC
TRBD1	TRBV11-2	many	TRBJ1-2	CASSPDRHPSYGYTF	TGTGCCAGCAGCCCGGACAGGCACCCCTCCTACGGCTACACCTTC
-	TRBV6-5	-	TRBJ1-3	CASSYAGYGNTIYF	TGTGCCAGCAGTTACGCAGGGTACGGAAACACCATATATTTT
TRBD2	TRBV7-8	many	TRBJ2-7	CASSFPTSGPYEQYF	TGTGCCAGCAGCTTCCCGACTAGCGGGCCCTACGAGCAGTACTTC
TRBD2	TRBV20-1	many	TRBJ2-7	CSAHGLAGLNEQYF	TGCAGTGCTCACGGACTAGCGGGACTAAACGAGCAGTACTTC
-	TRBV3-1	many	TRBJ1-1	CASSQDRANTEAFF	TGTGCCAGCAGCCAAGACCGCGCGAACACTGAAGCTTTCTTT
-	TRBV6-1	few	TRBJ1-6	CASTGGRTNSPLHF	TGTGCCAGCACCGGGGGGCGTACTAATTCACCCCTCCACTTT
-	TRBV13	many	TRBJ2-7	CASSLARGVEQYF	TGTGCCAGCAGCTTAGCCAGGGGAGTTGAGCAGTACTTC
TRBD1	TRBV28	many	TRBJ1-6	CASSLTGLGNSPLHF	TGTGCCAGCAGCCTGACAGGGCTCGGTAATTCACCCCTCCACTTT
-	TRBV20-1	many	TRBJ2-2	CSASETSTGELFF	TGCAGTGCTAGCGAGACTAGCACCGGGGAGCTGTTTTTT
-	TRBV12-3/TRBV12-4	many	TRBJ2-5	CASSATRGQETQYF	TGTGCCAGCAGTGCGACTAGAGGTCAAGAGACCCAGTACTTC